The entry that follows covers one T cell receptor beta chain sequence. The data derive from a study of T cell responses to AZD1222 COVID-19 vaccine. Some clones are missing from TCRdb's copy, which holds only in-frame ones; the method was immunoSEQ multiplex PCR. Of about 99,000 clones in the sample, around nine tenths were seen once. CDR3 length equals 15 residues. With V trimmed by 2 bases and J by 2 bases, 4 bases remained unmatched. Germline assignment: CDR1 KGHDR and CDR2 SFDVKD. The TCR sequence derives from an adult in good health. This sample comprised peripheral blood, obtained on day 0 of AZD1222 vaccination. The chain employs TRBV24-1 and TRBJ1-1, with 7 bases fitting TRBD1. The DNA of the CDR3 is TGTGCCACCAGTGATTCCGGGACAGATAACACTGAAGCTTTCTTT. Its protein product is CATSDSGTDNTEAFF.